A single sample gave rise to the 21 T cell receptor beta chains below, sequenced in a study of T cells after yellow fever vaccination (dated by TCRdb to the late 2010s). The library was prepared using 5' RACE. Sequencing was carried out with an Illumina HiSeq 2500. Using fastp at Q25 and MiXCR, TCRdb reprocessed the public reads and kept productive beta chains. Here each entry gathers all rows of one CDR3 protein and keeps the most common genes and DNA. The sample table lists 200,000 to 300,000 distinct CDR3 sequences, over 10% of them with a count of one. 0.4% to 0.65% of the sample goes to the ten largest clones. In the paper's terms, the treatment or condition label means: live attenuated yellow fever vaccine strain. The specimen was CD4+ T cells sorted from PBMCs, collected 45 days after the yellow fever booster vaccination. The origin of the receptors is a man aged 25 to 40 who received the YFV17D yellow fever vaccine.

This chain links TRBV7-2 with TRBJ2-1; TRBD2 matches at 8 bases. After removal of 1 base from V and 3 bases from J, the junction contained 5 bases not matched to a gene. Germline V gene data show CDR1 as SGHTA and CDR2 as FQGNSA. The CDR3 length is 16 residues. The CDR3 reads CASSLGTGGNYNEQFF. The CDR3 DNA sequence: TGTGCCAGCAGCTTAGGTACGGGAGGGAACTACAATGAGCAGTTCTTC.

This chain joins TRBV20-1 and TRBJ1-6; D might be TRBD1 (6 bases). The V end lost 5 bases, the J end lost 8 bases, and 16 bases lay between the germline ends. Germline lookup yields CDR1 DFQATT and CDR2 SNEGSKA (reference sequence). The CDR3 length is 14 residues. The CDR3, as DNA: TGCAGTGCTTTAGGGGGGGGCAGGGATTCACCCCTCCACTTT. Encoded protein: CSALGGGRDSPLHF.

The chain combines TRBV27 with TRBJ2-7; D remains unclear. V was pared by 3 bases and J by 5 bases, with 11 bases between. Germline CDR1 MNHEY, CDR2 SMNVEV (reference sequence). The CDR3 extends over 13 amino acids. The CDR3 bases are TGTGCCAGCAGTTTTCTCCCTCAGGACGAGCAGTACTTC. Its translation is CASSFLPQDEQYF.

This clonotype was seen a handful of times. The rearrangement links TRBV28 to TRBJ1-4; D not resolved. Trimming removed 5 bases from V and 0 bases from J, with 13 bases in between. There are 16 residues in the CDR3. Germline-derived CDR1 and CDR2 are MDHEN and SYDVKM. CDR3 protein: CASSRVFEPTNEKLFF. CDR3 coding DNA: TGTGCCAGCAGTCGAGTGTTTGAGCCAACTAATGAAAAACTGTTTTTT.

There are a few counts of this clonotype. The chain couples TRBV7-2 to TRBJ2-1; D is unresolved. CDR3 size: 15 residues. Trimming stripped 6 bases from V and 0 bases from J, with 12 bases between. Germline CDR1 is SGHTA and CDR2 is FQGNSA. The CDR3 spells CASSNRHSSYNEQFF. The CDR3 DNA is TGTGCCAGCAGTAACCGACATAGCTCCTACAATGAGCAGTTCTTC.

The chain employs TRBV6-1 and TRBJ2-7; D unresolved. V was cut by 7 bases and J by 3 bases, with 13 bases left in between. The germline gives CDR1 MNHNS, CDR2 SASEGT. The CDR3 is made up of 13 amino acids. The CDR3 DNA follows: TGTGCCAGCAAGCAAAGGACGGGCTACGAGCAGTACTTC. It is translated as CASKQRTGYEQYF.

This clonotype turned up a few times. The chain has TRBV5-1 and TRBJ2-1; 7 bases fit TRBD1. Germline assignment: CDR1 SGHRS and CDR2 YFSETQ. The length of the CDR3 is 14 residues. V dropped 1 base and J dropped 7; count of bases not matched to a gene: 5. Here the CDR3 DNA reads TGCGCCAGCAGCTTGTCAGGGGGTTGGAATGAGCAGTTCTTC. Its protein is CASSLSGGWNEQFF.

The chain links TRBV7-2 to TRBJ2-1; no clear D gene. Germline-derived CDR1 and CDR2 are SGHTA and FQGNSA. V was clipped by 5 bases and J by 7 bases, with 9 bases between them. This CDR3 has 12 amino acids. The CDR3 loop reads CASSLTRNEQFF. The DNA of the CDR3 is TGTGCCAGCAGCCTAACGAGGAATGAGCAGTTCTTC. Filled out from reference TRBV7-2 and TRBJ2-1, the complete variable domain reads GAGVSQSPSNKVTEKGKDVELRCDPISGHTALYWYRQSLGQGLEFLIYFQGNSAPDKSGLPSDRFSAERTGGSVSTLTIQRTQQEDSAVYLCASSLTRNEQFFGPGTRLTVL.

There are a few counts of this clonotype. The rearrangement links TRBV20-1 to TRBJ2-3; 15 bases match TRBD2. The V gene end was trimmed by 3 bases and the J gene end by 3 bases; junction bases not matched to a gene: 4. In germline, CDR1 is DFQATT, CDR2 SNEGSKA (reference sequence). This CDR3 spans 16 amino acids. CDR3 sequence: CSASSGTSGRTDTQYF. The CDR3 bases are TGCAGTGCTAGTTCTGGGACTAGCGGGAGGACAGATACGCAGTATTTT.

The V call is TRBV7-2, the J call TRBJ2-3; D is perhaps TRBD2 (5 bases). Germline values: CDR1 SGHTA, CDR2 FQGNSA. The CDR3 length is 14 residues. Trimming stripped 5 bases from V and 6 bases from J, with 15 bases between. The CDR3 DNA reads TGTGCCAGCAGCCAAGCGGTTCAATTGGATACGCAGTATTTT. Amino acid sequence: CASSQAVQLDTQYF.

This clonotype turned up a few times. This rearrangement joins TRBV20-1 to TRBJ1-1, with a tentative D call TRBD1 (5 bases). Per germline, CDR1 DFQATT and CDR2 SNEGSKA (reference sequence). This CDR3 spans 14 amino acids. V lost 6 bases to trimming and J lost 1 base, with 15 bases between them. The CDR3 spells CSAKGSGGNTEAFF. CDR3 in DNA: TGCAGTGCGAAGGGGTCGGGGGGGAACACTGAAGCTTTCTTT.

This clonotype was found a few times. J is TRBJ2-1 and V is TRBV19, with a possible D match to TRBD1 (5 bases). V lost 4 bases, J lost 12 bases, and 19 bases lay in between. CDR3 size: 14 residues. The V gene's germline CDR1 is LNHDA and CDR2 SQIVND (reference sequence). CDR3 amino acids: CASSSDSLVLGQFF. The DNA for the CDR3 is TGTGCCAGTAGTAGTGACAGTCTGGTTCTCGGGCAGTTCTTC.

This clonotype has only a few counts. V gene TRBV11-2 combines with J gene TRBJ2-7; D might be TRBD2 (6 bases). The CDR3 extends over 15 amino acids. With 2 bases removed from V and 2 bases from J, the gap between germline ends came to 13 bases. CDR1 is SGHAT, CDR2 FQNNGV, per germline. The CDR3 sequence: CASSLQAGPTYEQYF. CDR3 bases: TGTGCCAGCAGCTTACAAGCGGGTCCGACCTACGAGCAGTACTTC.

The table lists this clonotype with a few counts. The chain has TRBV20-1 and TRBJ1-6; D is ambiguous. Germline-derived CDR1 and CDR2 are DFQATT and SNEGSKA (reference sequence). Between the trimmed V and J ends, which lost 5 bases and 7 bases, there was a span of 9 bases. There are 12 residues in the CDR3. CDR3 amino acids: CSAYGANSPLHF. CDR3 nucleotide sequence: TGCAGTGCTTACGGAGCGAATTCACCCCTCCACTTT.

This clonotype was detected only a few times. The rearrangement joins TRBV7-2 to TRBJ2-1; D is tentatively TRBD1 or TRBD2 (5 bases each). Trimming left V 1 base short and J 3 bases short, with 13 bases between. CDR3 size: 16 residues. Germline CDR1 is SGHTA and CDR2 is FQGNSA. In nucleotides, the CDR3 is TGTGCCAGCAGCTTAGGGCGAGGGGTGGTCTACAATGAGCAGTTCTTC. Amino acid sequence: CASSLGRGVVYNEQFF.

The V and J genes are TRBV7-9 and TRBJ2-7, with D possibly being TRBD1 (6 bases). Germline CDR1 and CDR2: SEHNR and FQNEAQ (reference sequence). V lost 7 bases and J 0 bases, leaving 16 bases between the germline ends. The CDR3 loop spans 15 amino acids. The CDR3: CASTFGDTASYEQYF. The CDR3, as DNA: TGTGCCAGCACCTTCGGGGACACCGCCTCCTACGAGCAGTACTTC. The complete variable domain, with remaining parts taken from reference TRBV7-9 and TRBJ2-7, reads DTGVSQNPRHKITKRGQNVTFRCDPISEHNRLYWYRQTLGQGPEFLTYFQNEAQLEKSRLLSDRFSAERPKGSFSTLEIQRTEQGDSAMYLCASTFGDTASYEQYFGPGTRLTVT.

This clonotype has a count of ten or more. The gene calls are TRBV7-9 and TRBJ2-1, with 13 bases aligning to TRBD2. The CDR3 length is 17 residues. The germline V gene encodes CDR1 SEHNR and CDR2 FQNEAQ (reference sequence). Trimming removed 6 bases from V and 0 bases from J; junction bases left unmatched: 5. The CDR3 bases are TGTGCCAGCAGAACTAGCGGGAGGGTGGGCTCCTACAATGAGCAGTTCTTC. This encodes CASRTSGRVGSYNEQFF. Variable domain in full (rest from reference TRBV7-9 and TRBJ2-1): DTGVSQNPRHKITKRGQNVTFRCDPISEHNRLYWYRQTLGQGPEFLTYFQNEAQLEKSRLLSDRFSAERPKGSFSTLEIQRTEQGDSAMYLCASRTSGRVGSYNEQFFGPGTRLTVL.

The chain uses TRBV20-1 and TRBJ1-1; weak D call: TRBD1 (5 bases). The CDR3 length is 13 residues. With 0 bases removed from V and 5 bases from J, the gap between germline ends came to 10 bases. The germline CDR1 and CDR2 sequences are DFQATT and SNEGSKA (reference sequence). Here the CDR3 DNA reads TGCAGTGCTAGAGAGGCGGGGGGAACTGAAGCTTTCTTT. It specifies CSAREAGGTEAFF.

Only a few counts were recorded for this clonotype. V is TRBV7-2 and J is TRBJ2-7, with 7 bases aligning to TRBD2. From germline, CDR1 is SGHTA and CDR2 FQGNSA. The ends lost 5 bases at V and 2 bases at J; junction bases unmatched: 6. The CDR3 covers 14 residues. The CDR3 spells CASSPTTSPYEQYF. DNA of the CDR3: TGTGCCAGCAGCCCAACGACTAGCCCCTACGAGCAGTACTTC.

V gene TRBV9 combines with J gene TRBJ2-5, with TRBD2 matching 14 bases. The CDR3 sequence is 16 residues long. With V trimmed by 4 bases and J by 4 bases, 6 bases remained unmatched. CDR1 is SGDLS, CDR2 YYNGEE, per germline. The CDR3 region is CASSFRGLAGGETQYF. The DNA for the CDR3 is TGTGCCAGCAGCTTCCGCGGACTAGCGGGAGGAGAGACCCAGTACTTC.

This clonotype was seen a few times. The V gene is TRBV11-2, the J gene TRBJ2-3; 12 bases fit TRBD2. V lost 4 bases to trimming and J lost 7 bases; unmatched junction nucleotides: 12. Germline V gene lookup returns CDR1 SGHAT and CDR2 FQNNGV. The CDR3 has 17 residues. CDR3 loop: CASSYRLAGGGVNTQYF. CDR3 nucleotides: TGTGCCAGCAGCTACCGTCTAGCGGGAGGGGGCGTAAATACGCAGTATTTT.